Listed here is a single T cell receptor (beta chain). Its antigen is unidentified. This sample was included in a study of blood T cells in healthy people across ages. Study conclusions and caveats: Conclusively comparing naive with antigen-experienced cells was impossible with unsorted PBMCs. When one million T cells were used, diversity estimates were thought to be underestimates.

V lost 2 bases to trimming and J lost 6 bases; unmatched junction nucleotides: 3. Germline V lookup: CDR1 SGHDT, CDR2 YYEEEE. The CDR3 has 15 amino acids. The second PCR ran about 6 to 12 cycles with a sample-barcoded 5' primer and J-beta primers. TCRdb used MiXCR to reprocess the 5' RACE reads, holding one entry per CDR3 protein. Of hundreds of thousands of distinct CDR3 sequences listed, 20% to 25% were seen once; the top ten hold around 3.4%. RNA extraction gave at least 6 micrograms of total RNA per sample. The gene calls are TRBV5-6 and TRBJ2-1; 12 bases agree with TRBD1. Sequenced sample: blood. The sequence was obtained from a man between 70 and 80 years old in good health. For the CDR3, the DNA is TGTGCCAGCAGCTTTAGGGACAGGGGGCGCAATGAGCAGTTCTTC. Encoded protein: CASSFRDRGRNEQFF.